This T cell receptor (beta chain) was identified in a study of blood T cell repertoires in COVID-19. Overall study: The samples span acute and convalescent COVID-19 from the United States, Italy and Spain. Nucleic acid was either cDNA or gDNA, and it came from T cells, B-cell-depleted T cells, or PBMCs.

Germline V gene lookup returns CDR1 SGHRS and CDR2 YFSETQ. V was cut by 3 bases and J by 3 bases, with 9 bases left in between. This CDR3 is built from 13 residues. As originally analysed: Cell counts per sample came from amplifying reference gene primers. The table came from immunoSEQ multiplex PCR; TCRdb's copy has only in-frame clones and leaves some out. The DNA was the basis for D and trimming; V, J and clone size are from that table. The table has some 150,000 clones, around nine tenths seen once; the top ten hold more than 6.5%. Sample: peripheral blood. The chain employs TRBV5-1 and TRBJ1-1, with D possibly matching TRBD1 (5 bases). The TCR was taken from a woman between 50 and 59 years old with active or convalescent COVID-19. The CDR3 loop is CASSSVTDTEAFF. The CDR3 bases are TGCGCCAGCAGCTCGGTGACAGACACTGAAGCTTTCTTT.